This is a list of T cell receptor beta chains from one sample in a study of T-cell memory formation after mild COVID-19. A single record per CDR3 protein comes from TCRdb applying MiXCR to the 5' RACE reads. The table includes 540,000 or so distinct CDR3 sequences, roughly 21% detected once. The specimen was PBMCs or a T cell subset sorted from them (not recorded which). Source of these receptors: an adult woman who had mild COVID-19 (a few samples of this study predate the infection). Cell type and time point are not known. Both conserved end residues are part of each CDR3. Fields, in order: D gene, J gene, V gene, clone size, CDR3 protein, CDR3 DNA. The D gene is left open where the match is weak. Clone size, where shown, is once, few, many, or a class for clones that have expanded.

D gene: .; J gene: TRBJ2-4; V gene: TRBV12-3/TRBV12-4; clone size: few; CDR3 protein: CASSFSGTGDQNIQYF; CDR3 DNA: TGTGCCAGCAGTTTTTCTGGTACCGGGGACCAAAACATTCAGTACTTC
D gene: .; J gene: TRBJ2-2; V gene: TRBV7-7; clone size: many; CDR3 protein: CASSLTGSNTGELFF; CDR3 DNA: TGTGCCAGCAGCTTAACAGGGTCGAACACCGGGGAGCTGTTTTTT
D gene: TRBD2; J gene: TRBJ2-3; V gene: TRBV2; clone size: few; CDR3 protein: CASSELFGTSLTDTQYF; CDR3 DNA: TGTGCCAGCAGTGAACTTTTTGGGACTAGCTTGACAGATACGCAGTATTTT
D gene: .; J gene: TRBJ2-3; V gene: TRBV7-9; clone size: few; CDR3 protein: CASSPRQGVNTDTQYF; CDR3 DNA: TGTGCCAGCAGCCCGAGGCAGGGTGTGAACACAGATACGCAGTATTTT
D gene: .; J gene: TRBJ1-1; V gene: TRBV15; clone size: .; CDR3 protein: CATSRAEGFYMDTEAFF; CDR3 DNA: TGTGCCACCAGCAGAGCTGAGGGTTTTTATATGGACACTGAAGCTTTCTTT
D gene: .; J gene: TRBJ2-3; V gene: TRBV7-9; clone size: .; CDR3 protein: CASSSQAPDTQYF; CDR3 DNA: TGTGCCAGCAGCTCCCAGGCGCCAGATACGCAGTATTTT
D gene: .; J gene: TRBJ2-7; V gene: TRBV12-5; clone size: .; CDR3 protein: CASGLVRDRSYEQYF; CDR3 DNA: TGTGCTAGTGGTTTGGTACGTGACCGTTCCTACGAGCAGTACTTC
D gene: TRBD2; J gene: TRBJ2-1; V gene: TRBV20-1; clone size: .; CDR3 protein: CSARTRTSGGPYNEQFF; CDR3 DNA: TGCAGTGCCCGTACTAGGACTAGCGGGGGCCCTTACAATGAGCAGTTCTTC
D gene: TRBD2; J gene: TRBJ2-4; V gene: TRBV19; clone size: .; CDR3 protein: CASSMGGKNIQYF; CDR3 DNA: TGTGCCAGTAGTATGGGGGGGAAAAACATTCAGTACTTC
D gene: .; J gene: TRBJ2-1; V gene: TRBV21-1; clone size: .; CDR3 protein: CASSSTGGRYNEQFF; CDR3 DNA: TGTGCCAGCAGCTCCACAGGGGGCCGCTACAATGAGCAGTTCTTC
D gene: TRBD1; J gene: TRBJ2-7; V gene: TRBV24-1; clone size: few; CDR3 protein: CATGDRATGEQYF; CDR3 DNA: TGTGCCACTGGGGACAGGGCCACCGGAGAGCAGTACTTC
D gene: .; J gene: TRBJ2-5; V gene: TRBV14; clone size: .; CDR3 protein: CASSQQLGETQYF; CDR3 DNA: TGTGCCAGCAGCCAACAGCTCGGGGAGACCCAGTACTTC
D gene: TRBD1; J gene: TRBJ1-2; V gene: TRBV5-4; clone size: .; CDR3 protein: CASSKDRAGGGYTF; CDR3 DNA: TGTGCCAGCAGCAAGGACAGGGCGGGCGGTGGCTACACCTTC
D gene: .; J gene: TRBJ1-2; V gene: TRBV4-1; clone size: .; CDR3 protein: CASSQDRWGADYGYTF; CDR3 DNA: TGCGCCAGCAGCCAAGATCGGTGGGGCGCTGACTATGGCTACACCTTC
D gene: TRBD2; J gene: TRBJ2-1; V gene: TRBV12-3/TRBV12-4; clone size: few; CDR3 protein: CATRGRVAPRVNEQFF; CDR3 DNA: TGTGCCACCCGCGGGAGGGTCGCACCTCGGGTCAATGAGCAGTTCTTC
D gene: TRBD1; J gene: TRBJ1-5; V gene: TRBV7-2; clone size: .; CDR3 protein: CASSLRGGPSSNQPQHF; CDR3 DNA: TGTGCCAGCAGCTTAAGAGGGGGCCCATCTAGCAATCAGCCCCAGCATTTT
D gene: TRBD1; J gene: TRBJ1-4; V gene: TRBV12-3/TRBV12-4; clone size: few; CDR3 protein: CASSQSGTGGSNEKLFF; CDR3 DNA: TGTGCCAGCAGTCAGTCCGGGACAGGGGGCTCCAATGAAAAACTGTTTTTT
D gene: TRBD1; J gene: TRBJ1-2; V gene: TRBV12-3/TRBV12-4; clone size: .; CDR3 protein: CASSYAGQAYGYTF; CDR3 DNA: TGTGCCAGCAGCTACGCGGGACAGGCCTATGGCTACACCTTC
D gene: .; J gene: TRBJ2-5; V gene: TRBV12-3/TRBV12-4; clone size: .; CDR3 protein: CASRNSAQETQYF; CDR3 DNA: TGTGCCAGCAGGAATAGCGCTCAAGAGACCCAGTACTTC
D gene: TRBD1; J gene: TRBJ2-1; V gene: TRBV18; clone size: few; CDR3 protein: CASSPDRVDYNEQFF; CDR3 DNA: TGTGCCAGCTCACCGGACAGGGTGGACTACAATGAGCAGTTCTTC
D gene: TRBD2; J gene: TRBJ2-5; V gene: TRBV29-1; clone size: few; CDR3 protein: CSVGLAGGPGETQYF; CDR3 DNA: TGCAGCGTTGGTCTAGCGGGAGGGCCCGGGGAGACCCAGTACTTC
D gene: .; J gene: TRBJ1-4; V gene: TRBV6-5; clone size: .; CDR3 protein: CASSLRVNEKLFF; CDR3 DNA: TGTGCCAGCAGTCTACGTGTTAATGAAAAACTGTTTTTT
D gene: .; J gene: TRBJ2-1; V gene: TRBV19; clone size: once; CDR3 protein: CASSTSPTESSYNEQFF; CDR3 DNA: TGTGCCAGTAGTACCTCCCCGACAGAGAGCTCCTACAATGAGCAGTTCTTC
D gene: .; J gene: TRBJ2-2; V gene: TRBV24-1; clone size: many; CDR3 protein: CATEGVSVLTGELFF; CDR3 DNA: TGTGCCACCGAGGGGGTGAGCGTACTCACCGGGGAGCTGTTTTTT
D gene: TRBD2; J gene: TRBJ2-3; V gene: TRBV4-2; clone size: .; CDR3 protein: CASSQAKLAGYTDTQYF; CDR3 DNA: TGTGCCAGCAGCCAAGCCAAACTAGCGGGGTACACAGATACGCAGTATTTT
D gene: TRBD2; J gene: TRBJ2-3; V gene: TRBV24-1; clone size: .; CDR3 protein: CATSVLSGITDTQYF; CDR3 DNA: TGTGCCACCAGTGTCTTAAGCGGGATCACAGATACGCAGTATTTT
D gene: .; J gene: TRBJ2-7; V gene: TRBV5-1; clone size: few; CDR3 protein: CASSPDYPPTYEQYF; CDR3 DNA: TGCGCCAGCAGCCCGGACTACCCTCCAACCTACGAGCAGTACTTC
D gene: .; J gene: TRBJ2-2; V gene: TRBV7-8; clone size: few; CDR3 protein: CASSLLSVVNTGELFF; CDR3 DNA: TGTGCCAGCAGCTTATTATCAGTGGTAAACACCGGGGAGCTGTTTTTT